One and the same sample provided the 10 T cell receptor beta chains below, sequenced in a study of blood T cell repertoires in COVID-19 (dated by TCRdb to between 2020 and 2021). Library preparation used the immunoSEQ multiplex PCR assay. The clones in this table, taken by TCRdb from immuneACCESS, are in-frame only. Not every clone is retained; where verified, under half of the shortfall comes from an unresolved V gene, and the cause of the rest is unknown. This sample gives 50,000 to 70,000 clones in total; 79% of them show up just once. The biggest ten clones account for 3% to 3.5% of the sample. The sample consisted of peripheral blood. Every receptor here comes from a man aged 55 to 70 with acute or convalescent COVID-19.

V is TRBV9 and J is TRBJ1-2; 10 nucleotides agree with TRBD1. Germline trimming cut 0 bases from V and 7 bases from J; bases unmatched to any gene: 12. CDR1 SGDLS and CDR2 YYNGEE come from the germline V gene. The CDR3 has 17 amino acids. CDR3 sequence reads: CASSVVGGMGQGFGYTF. In DNA, the CDR3 is TGTGCCAGCAGCGTAGTTGGCGGGATGGGACAGGGGTTTGGCTACACCTTC.

This sequence joins TRBV29-1 and TRBJ1-2, with D perhaps matching TRBD1 (6 bases). V lost 1 base and J 2 bases, leaving 8 bases between the germline ends. Germline loops: CDR1 SQVTM, CDR2 ANQGSEA. CDR3 length equals 13 residues. The CDR3 bases are TGCAGCGTTGAAGGCACAGGGAACTATGGCTACACCTTC. Encoded protein: CSVEGTGNYGYTF.

This clone was counted only a few times. The rearrangement uses TRBV2 and TRBJ2-2; D ambiguous. Germline CDR1 reads SNHLY; CDR2 reads FYNNEI. V gave up 7 bases and J gave up 2 bases, with 8 bases separating them. The CDR3 is 13 amino acids. The DNA of the CDR3 is TGTGCCAGCAAAGATAGCAACACCGGGGAGCTGTTTTTT. Its translation is CASKDSNTGELFF. Variable domain in full (rest from reference TRBV2 and TRBJ2-2): EPEVTQTPSHQVTQMGQEVILRCVPISNHLYFYWYRQILGQKVEFLVSFYNNEISEKSEIFDDQFSVERPDGSNFTLKIRSTKLEDSAMYFCASKDSNTGELFFGEGSRLTVL.

The chain links TRBV28 to TRBJ1-3; the D is unclear. This CDR3 contains 14 residues. Germline CDR1 reads MDHEN; CDR2 reads SYDVKM. V was trimmed by 8 bases and J by 0 bases, leaving 11 bases between them. DNA for the CDR3: TGTGCCAGCCAGTTCGTAAGCTCTGGAAACACCATATATTTT. It translates to CASQFVSSGNTIYF.

The chain is built from TRBV18 and TRBJ2-6; 10 positions match TRBD1. Germline V gene lookup returns CDR1 KGHSH and CDR2 LQKENI. The CDR3 extends over 16 amino acids. The V segment lost 2 bases and the J segment 2 bases; nucleotides outside the gene matches: 0. The DNA for the CDR3 is TGTGCCAGCTCACCAGGGACAGGGGCTGGGGCCAACGTCCTGACTTTC. Its translation: CASSPGTGAGANVLTF.

The chain combines TRBV19 with TRBJ2-4; no firm D call. Germline CDR1 is LNHDA and CDR2 is SQIVND (reference sequence). The CDR3 extends over 13 amino acids. The germline V and J ends were trimmed by 3 bases and 5 bases, with 8 bases remaining between them. DNA for the CDR3: TGTGCCAGTAGTATGACGGCGGAAAACATTCAGTACTTC. It translates to CASSMTAENIQYF.

The chain recombines TRBV2 with TRBJ1-4; D gene ambiguous. The CDR3 runs to 15 residues. Trimming took off 6 bases at V and 5 bases at J, with 16 bases between the two ends. CDR1 is SNHLY, CDR2 FYNNEI, per germline. The CDR3 region is CASRYLGLLNEKLFF. CDR3 sequence (DNA): TGTGCCAGCAGATACTTGGGTCTACTAAATGAAAAACTGTTTTTT. Full variable domain (rest looked up from reference TRBV2 and TRBJ1-4): EPEVTQTPSHQVTQMGQEVILRCVPISNHLYFYWYRQILGQKVEFLVSFYNNEISEKSEIFDDQFSVERPDGSNFTLKIRSTKLEDSAMYFCASRYLGLLNEKLFFGSGTQLSVL.

This rearrangement joins TRBV9 to TRBJ1-2; possible D gene TRBD1, 5 bases. In germline, CDR1 is SGDLS, CDR2 YYNGEE. The V end lost 3 bases, the J end lost 4 bases, and 16 bases lay between the germline ends. There are 15 residues in the CDR3. CDR3 in amino acids: CASSAVPGGLYGYTF. CDR3 coding DNA: TGTGCCAGCAGCGCCGTCCCCGGGGGACTCTATGGCTACACCTTC.

This clone was seen only a few times. This sequence joins TRBV20-1 and TRBJ1-1, with a weak D call TRBD1 (5 bases). V lost 3 bases and J lost 6, with 17 bases in between. The CDR3 contains 14 residues. Germline V gives CDR1 DFQATT, CDR2 SNEGSKA (reference sequence). DNA of the CDR3: TGCAGTGCTAGTCAAGGAGGGGCGGTTGCTGAAGCTTTCTTT. Protein sequence: CSASQGGAVAEAFF.

This chain's CDR3 is CASLTEHTGELFF. The CDR3 DNA reads as TGTGCCAGCCTAACAGAGCACACCGGGGAGCTGTTTTTT. This chain uses TRBV6-5 with TRBJ2-2, with unresolved D. V was trimmed by 8 bases and J by 3 bases, leaving 10 bases between them. The CDR3 contains 13 residues. The germline gives CDR1 MNHEY, CDR2 SVGAGI.